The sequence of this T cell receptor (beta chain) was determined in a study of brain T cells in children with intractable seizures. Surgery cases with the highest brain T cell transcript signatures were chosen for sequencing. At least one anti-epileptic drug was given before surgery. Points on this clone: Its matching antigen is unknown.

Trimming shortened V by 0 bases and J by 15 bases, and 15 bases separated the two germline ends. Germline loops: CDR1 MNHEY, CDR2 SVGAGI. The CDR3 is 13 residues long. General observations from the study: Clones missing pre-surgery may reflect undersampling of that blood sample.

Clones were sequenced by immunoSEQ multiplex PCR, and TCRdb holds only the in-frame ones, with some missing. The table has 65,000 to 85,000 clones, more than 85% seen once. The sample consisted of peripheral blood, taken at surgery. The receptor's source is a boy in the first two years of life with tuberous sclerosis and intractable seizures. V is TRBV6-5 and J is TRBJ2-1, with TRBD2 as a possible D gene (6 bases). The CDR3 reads CASSYSNRGYRFF. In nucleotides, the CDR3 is TGTGCCAGCAGTTACTCGAACCGGGGGTATCGGTTCTTC.